This T cell receptor (beta chain) was found in a study of T cells in Graves' hyperthyroidism and ophthalmopathy. Study outcomes and limitations: Expanded thyroid clonotypes (above 0.001) were mostly also found in blood.

RNA transcripts yielded amplified TCR beta CDR3 regions. RT-PCR in the first round (using the HTBI primer set) targeted the TCR CDR3. TCRdb recomputed calls from the multiplex PCR reads with MiXCR, one row per CDR3 protein. The data contain about 840,000 distinct CDR3 sequences, about two fifths of them singletons. This clonotype has more than one count but fewer than ten. Its antigen is currently unknown. Patients were aged 18 to 65, had disease duration under 2 months, and had newly diagnosed hyperthyroidism. This CDR3 comprises 14 residues. Unmatched junction bases numbered 8, after V lost 3 bases and J lost 7 bases. CDR1 and CDR2 from the germline V gene are SGHDN and FVKESK.

The V gene is TRBV14, the J gene TRBJ1-2; TRBD1 matches 7 bases. The receptor was isolated from a man aged 18 to 30 with Graves' hyperthyroidism. The sequenced material came from blood. The CDR3 spells CASSHYQGVVGYTF. CDR3 in DNA: TGTGCCAGCAGCCACTATCAGGGGGTCGTTGGCTACACCTTC.